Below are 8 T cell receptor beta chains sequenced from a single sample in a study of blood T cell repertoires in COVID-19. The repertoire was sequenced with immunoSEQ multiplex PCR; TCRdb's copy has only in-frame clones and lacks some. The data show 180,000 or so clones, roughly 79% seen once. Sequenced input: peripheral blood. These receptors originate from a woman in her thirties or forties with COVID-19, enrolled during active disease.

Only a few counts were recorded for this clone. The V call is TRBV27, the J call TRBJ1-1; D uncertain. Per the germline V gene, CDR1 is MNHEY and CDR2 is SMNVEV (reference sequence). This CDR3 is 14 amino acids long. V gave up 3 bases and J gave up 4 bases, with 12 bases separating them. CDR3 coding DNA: TGTGCCAGCAGTTTTTCGGGGATAGGCACTGAAGCTTTCTTT. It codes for CASSFSGIGTEAFF.

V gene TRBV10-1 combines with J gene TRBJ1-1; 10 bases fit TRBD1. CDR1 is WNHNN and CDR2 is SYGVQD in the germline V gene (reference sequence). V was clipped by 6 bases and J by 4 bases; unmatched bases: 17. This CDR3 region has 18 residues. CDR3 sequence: CASSYTGTGVLLGTEAFF. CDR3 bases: TGCGCCAGCAGCTACACCGGGACAGGGGTGCTCCTGGGCACTGAAGCTTTCTTT.

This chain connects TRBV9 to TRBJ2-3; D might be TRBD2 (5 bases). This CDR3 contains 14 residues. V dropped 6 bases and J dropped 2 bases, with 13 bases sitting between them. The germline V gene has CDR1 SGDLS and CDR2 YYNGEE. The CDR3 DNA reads TGTGCCAGCAACGGAGGTAGACACACAGATACGCAGTATTTT. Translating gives CASNGGRHTDTQYF. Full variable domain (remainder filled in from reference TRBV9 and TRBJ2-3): DSGVTQTPKHLITATGQRVTLRCSPRSGDLSVYWYQQSLDQGLQFLIQYYNGEERAKGNILERFSAQQFPDLHSELNLSSLELGDSALYFCASNGGRHTDTQYFGPGTRLTVL.

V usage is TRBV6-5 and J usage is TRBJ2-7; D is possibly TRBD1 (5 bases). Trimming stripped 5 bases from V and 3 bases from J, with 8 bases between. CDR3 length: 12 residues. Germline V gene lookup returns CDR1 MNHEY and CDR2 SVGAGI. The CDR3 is CASSLDNYEQYF. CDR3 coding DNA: TGTGCCAGCAGTCTGGACAACTACGAGCAGTACTTC.

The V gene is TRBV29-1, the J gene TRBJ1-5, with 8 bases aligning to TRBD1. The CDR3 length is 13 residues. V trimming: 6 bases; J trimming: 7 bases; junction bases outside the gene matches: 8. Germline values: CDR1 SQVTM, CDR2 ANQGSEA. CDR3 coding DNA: TGCAGCGTACGACAGGGGCGAGACCAGCCCCAGCATTTT. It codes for CSVRQGRDQPQHF.

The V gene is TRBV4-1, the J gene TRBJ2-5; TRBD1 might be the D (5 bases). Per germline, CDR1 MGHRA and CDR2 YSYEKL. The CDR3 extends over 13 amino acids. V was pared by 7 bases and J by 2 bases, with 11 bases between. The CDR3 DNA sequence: TGCGCCAGCAAGGGGCGGAATCAAGAGACCCAGTACTTC. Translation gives CASKGRNQETQYF.

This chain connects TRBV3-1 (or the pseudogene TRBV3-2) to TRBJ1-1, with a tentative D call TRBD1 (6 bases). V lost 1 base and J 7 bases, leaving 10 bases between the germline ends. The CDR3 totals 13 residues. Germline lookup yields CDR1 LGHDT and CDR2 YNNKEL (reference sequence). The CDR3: CASSQGTDFEAFF. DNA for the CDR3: TGTGCCAGCAGCCAAGGGACAGACTTTGAAGCTTTCTTT.

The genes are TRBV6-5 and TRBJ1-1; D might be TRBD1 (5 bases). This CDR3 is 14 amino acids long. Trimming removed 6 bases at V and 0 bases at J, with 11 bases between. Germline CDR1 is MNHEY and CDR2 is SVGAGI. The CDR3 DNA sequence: TGTGCCAGCAGAGATGGACAACTGAACACTGAAGCTTTCTTT. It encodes CASRDGQLNTEAFF.